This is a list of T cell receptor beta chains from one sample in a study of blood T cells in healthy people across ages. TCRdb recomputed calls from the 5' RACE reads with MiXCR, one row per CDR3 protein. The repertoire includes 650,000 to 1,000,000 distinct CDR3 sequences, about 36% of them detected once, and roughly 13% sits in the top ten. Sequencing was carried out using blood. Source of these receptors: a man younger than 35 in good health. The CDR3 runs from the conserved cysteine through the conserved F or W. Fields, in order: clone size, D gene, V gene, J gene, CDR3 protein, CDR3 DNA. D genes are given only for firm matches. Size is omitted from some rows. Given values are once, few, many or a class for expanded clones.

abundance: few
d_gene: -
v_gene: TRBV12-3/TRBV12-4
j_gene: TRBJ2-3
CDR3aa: CASTRTMGDTQYF
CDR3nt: TGTGCCAGCACTCGCACCATGGGGGATACGCAGTATTTT

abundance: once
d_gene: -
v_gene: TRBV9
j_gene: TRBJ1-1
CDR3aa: CASSVHGTTNTEAFF
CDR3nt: TGTGCCAGCAGCGTCCATGGGACGACGAACACTGAAGCTTTCTTT

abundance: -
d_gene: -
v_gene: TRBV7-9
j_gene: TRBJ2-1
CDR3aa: CASTSIGHEQFF
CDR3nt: TGTGCCAGCACCTCTATAGGGCATGAGCAGTTCTTC

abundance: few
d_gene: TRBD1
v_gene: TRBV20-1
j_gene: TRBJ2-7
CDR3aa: CSAIPWDRNYEQYF
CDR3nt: TGCAGTGCTATACCCTGGGACAGGAACTACGAGCAGTACTTC

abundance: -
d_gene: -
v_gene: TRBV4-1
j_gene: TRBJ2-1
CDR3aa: CASSPRLPYEQFF
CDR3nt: TGCGCCAGCAGCCCGCGACTCCCCTACGAGCAGTTCTTC

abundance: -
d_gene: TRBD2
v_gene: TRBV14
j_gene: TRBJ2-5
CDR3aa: CASSHGTSPKRETQYF
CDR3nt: TGTGCCAGCAGCCATGGGACTAGCCCAAAGAGAGAGACCCAGTACTTC

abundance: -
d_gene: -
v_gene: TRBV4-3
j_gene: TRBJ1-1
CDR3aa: CASSQDVRQTEAFF
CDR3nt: TGCGCCAGCAGCCAAGATGTCAGACAGACTGAAGCTTTCTTT

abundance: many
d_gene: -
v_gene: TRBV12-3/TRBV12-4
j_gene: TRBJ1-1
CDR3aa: CASRLGTEAFF
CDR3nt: TGTGCCAGCAGACTCGGGACAGAAGCTTTCTTT

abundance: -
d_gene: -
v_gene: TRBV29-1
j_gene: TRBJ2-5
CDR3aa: CSVGTQYF
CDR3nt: TGCAGCGTCGGAACCCAGTACTTC

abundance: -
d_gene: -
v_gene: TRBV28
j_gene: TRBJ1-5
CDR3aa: CASSPPWGSNQPQHF
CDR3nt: TGTGCCAGCAGTCCACCATGGGGTAGCAATCAGCCCCAGCATTTT

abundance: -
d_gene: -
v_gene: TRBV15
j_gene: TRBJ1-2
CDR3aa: CATSREGIQYGYTF
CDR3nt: TGTGCCACCAGCAGGGAAGGAATCCAATATGGCTACACCTTC

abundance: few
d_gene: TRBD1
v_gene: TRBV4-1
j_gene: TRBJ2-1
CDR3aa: CASRSMTGSEQFF
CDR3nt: TGCGCCAGCAGGTCGATGACAGGGAGTGAGCAGTTCTTC

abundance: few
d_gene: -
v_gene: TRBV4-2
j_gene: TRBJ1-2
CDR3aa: CASSQDSRGGNYGYTF
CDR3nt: TGTGCCAGCAGCCAAGATAGTCGGGGGGGAAACTATGGCTACACCTTC

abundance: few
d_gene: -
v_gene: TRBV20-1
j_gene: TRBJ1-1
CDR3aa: CSAISGPMNTEAFF
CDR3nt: TGCAGTGCCATTTCCGGGCCCATGAACACTGAAGCTTTCTTT

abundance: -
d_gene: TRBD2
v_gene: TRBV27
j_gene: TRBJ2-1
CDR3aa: CASSLILTSGGAFHNEQFF
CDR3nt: TGTGCCAGCAGCCTTATTCTGACTAGCGGGGGGGCATTCCACAATGAGCAGTTCTTC

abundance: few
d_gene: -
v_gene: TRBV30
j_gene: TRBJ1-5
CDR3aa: CAWKGGSNQPQHF
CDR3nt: TGTGCCTGGAAGGGAGGTAGCAATCAGCCCCAGCATTTT

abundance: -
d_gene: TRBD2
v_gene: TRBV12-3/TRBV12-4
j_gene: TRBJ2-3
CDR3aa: CASSLGLAGRPSTDTQYF
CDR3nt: TGTGCCAGCAGTTTAGGGCTAGCGGGGAGACCTAGCACAGATACGCAGTATTTT

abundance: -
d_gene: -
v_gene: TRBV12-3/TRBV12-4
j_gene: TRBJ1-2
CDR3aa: CASSLQAGNGYTF
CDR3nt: TGTGCCAGCAGTTTGCAGGCTGGGAATGGCTACACCTTC

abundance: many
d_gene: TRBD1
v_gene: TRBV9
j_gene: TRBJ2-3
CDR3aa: CASSVGDSRTDTQYF
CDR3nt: TGTGCCAGCAGCGTGGGGGACAGCCGCACAGATACGCAGTATTTT

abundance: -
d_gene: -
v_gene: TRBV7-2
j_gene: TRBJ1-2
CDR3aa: CASSLEIAGVYGYTF
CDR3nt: TGTGCCAGCAGCTTAGAAATAGCAGGGGTCTATGGCTACACCTTC

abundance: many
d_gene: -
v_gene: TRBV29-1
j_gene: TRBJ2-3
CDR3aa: CSVAGRVTDTQYF
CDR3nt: TGCAGCGTTGCCGGGCGGGTCACAGATACGCAGTATTTT

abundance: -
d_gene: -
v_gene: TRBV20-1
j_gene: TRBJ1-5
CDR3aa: CSADNNDEGNQPQHF
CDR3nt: TGCAGTGCTGACAACAACGACGAAGGCAATCAGCCCCAGCATTTT

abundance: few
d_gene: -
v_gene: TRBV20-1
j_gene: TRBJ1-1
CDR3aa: CSAVDSVAFF
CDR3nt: TGCAGTGCTGTTGATTCTGTAGCTTTCTTT

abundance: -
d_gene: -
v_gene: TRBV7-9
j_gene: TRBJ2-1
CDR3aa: CASSLARGGNYNEQFF
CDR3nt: TGTGCCAGCAGCTTAGCGCGAGGAGGCAATTACAATGAGCAGTTCTTC

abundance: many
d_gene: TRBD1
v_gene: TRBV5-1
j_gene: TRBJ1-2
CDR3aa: CASSSWTGTNYGYTF
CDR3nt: TGCGCCAGCAGCTCTTGGACAGGGACTAACTATGGCTACACCTTC

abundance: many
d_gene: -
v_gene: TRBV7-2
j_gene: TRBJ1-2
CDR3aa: CAGRTNYGYTF
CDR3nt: TGTGCCGGCCGCACCAACTATGGCTACACCTTC

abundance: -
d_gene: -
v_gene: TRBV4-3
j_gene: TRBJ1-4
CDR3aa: CASSLGGQTNEKLFF
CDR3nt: TGCGCCAGCAGCCTCGGGGGGCAAACTAATGAAAAACTGTTTTTT

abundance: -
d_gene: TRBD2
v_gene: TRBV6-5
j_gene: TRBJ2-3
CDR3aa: CASSYATSGGSSTDTQYF
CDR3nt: TGTGCCAGCAGTTACGCGACTAGCGGGGGGTCTAGCACAGATACGCAGTATTTT

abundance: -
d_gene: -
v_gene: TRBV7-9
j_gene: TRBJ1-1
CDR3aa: CASDTAATEAFF
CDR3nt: TGTGCCAGTGACACGGCGGCGACTGAAGCTTTCTTT

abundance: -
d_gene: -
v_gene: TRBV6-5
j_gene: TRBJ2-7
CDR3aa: CASSYDWRKTSYEQYF
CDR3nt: TGTGCCAGCAGTTACGATTGGCGTAAGACCTCCTACGAGCAGTACTTC

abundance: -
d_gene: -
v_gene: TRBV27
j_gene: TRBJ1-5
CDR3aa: CASSWFGGQPQHF
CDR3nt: TGTGCCAGCAGTTGGTTTGGGGGCCAGCCCCAGCATTTT

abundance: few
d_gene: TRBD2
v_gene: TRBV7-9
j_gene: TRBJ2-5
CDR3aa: CASSSFGGDQETQYF
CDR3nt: TGTGCCAGCAGCTCATTCGGGGGGGACCAAGAGACCCAGTACTTC

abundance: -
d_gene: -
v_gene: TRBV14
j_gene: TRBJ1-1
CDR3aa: CASSPGPNTMNTEAFF
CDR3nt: TGTGCCAGCAGCCCTGGACCTAACACCATGAACACTGAAGCTTTCTTT

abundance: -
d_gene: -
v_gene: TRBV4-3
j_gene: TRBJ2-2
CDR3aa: CASSQSEVYTGELFF
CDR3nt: TGCGCCAGCAGCCAAAGTGAGGTTTACACCGGGGAGCTGTTTTTT

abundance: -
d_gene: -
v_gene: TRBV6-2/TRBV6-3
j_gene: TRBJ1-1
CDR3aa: CASSGGSDTEAFF
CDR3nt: TGTGCCAGCAGTGGGGGCTCCGACACTGAAGCTTTCTTT

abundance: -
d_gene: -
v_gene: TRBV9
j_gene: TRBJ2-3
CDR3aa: CASSVTGSTSTDTQYF
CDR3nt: TGTGCCAGCAGCGTGACAGGTAGCACTAGCACAGATACGCAGTATTTT

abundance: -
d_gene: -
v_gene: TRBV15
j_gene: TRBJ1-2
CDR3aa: CATSTGETWANYGYTF
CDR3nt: TGTGCCACCAGCACGGGGGAGACATGGGCTAACTATGGCTACACCTTC

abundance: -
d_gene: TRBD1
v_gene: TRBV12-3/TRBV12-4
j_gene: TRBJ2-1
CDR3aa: CASTQDRGTYDEQFF
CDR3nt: TGTGCCAGCACTCAGGACAGGGGGACCTACGATGAGCAGTTCTTC

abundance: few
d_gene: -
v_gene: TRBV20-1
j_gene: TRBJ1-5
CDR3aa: CSASGPEFGKPQHF
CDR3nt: TGCAGTGCTAGTGGCCCGGAGTTCGGCAAGCCCCAGCATTTT

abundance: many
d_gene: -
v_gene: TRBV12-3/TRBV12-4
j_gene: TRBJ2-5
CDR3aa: CASSTPGLGQETQYF
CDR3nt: TGTGCCAGCAGCACTCCAGGGCTAGGACAAGAGACCCAGTACTTC

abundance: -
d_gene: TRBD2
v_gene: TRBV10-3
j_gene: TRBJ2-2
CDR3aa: CAISLASGGRSGELFF
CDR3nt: TGTGCCATCAGCCTTGCTAGCGGGGGGCGAAGCGGGGAGCTGTTTTTT

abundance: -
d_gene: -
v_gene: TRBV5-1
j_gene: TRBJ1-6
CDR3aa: CASSSPNSPLHF
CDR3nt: TGCGCCAGCAGCTCCCCCAATTCACCCCTCCACTTT

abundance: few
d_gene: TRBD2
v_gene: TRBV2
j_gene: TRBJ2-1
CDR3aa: CASSDGGGSYNEQFF
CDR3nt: TGTGCCAGCAGTGATGGGGGGGGCTCCTACAATGAGCAGTTCTTC

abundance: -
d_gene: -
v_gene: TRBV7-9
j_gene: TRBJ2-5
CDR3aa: CASSILSGVGQETQYF
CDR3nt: TGTGCCAGCAGCATCCTCTCTGGAGTGGGGCAAGAGACCCAGTACTTC

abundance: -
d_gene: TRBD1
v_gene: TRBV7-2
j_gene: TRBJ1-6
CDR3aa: CASSPGTGENSPPHF
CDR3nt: TGTGCCAGCAGCCCAGGGACAGGGGAGAATTCACCCCCCCACTTT

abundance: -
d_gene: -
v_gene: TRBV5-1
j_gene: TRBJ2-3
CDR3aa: CASSYTGRSTDTQYF
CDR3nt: TGCGCCAGCAGCTACACCGGGAGAAGCACAGATACGCAGTATTTT

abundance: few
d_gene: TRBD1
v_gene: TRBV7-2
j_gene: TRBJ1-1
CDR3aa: CASSPHRGWTEAFF
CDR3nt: TGTGCCAGCAGCCCCCACAGGGGTTGGACTGAAGCTTTCTTT

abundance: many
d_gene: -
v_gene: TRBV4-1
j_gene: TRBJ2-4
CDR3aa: CASSLRWEGGNIQYF
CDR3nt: TGCGCCAGCAGCCTTCGCTGGGAAGGGGGGAACATTCAGTACTTC

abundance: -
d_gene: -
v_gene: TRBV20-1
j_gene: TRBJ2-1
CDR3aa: CSALYTGSVNEQFF
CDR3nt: TGCAGTGCCCTATATACAGGGAGCGTAAATGAGCAGTTCTTC

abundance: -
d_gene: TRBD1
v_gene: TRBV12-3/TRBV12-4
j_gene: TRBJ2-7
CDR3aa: CASSLGTGKEQYF
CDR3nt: TGTGCCAGCAGTTTAGGGACAGGGAAGGAGCAGTACTTC

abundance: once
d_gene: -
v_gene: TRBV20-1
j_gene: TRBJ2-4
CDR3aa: CSARDGASIQYF
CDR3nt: TGCAGTGCTAGAGATGGGGCAAGCATTCAGTACTTC

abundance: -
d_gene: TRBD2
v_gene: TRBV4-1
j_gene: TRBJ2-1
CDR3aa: CASSQRDGTRVSPEQFF
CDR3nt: TGCGCCAGCAGCCAGAGGGACGGGACTAGGGTTTCCCCTGAGCAGTTCTTC

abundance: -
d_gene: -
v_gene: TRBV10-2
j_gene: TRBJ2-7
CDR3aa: CASSEFPGLAGSYEQYF
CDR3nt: TGCGCCAGCAGTGAGTTCCCGGGCCTTGCGGGGTCCTACGAGCAGTACTTC

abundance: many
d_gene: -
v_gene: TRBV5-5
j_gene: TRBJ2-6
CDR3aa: CASSKGVGANVLTF
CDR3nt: TGTGCCAGCAGCAAGGGGGTTGGGGCCAACGTCCTGACTTTC